This T cell receptor beta chain was sequenced for a study of shared clonotypes between healthy human individuals. Background on the study: The study drew on two women and three men aged 18 to 49 as donors. Study findings and constraints: Having only a few donors restricted how much genetic and exposure-history diversity was captured.

The naive CD8 population came from CD45RO-negative cells selected for CCR7, without terminally differentiated effector memory CD45RA+ cells. The data were produced by immunoSEQ multiplex PCR, yet TCRdb's version contains in-frame clones alone and is incomplete. The sample shows some 800,000 clones, 80% to 95% of them seen only once. In regard to this clone: Antigen specificity is unknown.

This TCR derives from a man aged 25-45 years in good health. The source material was naive CD8+ T cells sorted from blood.

CDR3 DNA sequence: TGTGCCAGCAGCTTTCCACACTCCTACGAGCAGTACTTC. Its translation is CASSFPHSYEQYF. The chain carries TRBV7-9 and TRBJ2-7; D is unclear. The V gene lost 3 bases and the J gene lost 0 bases, with 6 bases spanning the gap. This CDR3 is 13 amino acids long. The germline V gene encodes CDR1 SEHNR and CDR2 FQNEAQ (reference sequence).